The 25 T cell receptor beta chains below all came from one sample that was sequenced in a study of shared clonotypes between healthy human individuals. The repertoire was sequenced with immunoSEQ multiplex PCR; TCRdb's copy has only in-frame clones and lacks some. The repertoire holds more than 900,000 clones, around 78% seen once, with roughly 0.55% in the top ten. Sequences were obtained from memory CD4+ T cells from PBMCs. Subset given: CD45RA-negative fraction. These receptors originate from a man aged 18 to 35 in good health. Some clones in this sample may be carry-over from other donors' samples.

This chain joins TRBV11-2 and TRBJ2-3; 8 nucleotides line up with TRBD1. This CDR3 has 16 residues. Unmatched junction bases numbered 5, after V lost 0 bases and J lost 3 bases. Germline CDR1 is SGHAT and CDR2 is FQNNGV. The CDR3 here is CASSLEAGGWTDTQYF. For the CDR3, the DNA is TGTGCCAGCAGCTTAGAGGCAGGGGGCTGGACAGATACGCAGTATTTT.

The chain joins TRBV2 to TRBJ2-5; D perhaps matches TRBD1 (6 bases). Per the germline V gene, CDR1 is SNHLY and CDR2 is FYNNEI. V lost 6 bases to trimming and J lost 2 bases, with 16 bases between them. The CDR3 loop spans 15 amino acids. This chain's CDR3 is CASSAYGQTQETQYF. CDR3 DNA sequence: TGTGCCAGCAGCGCATATGGACAGACTCAAGAGACCCAGTACTTC. The full variable domain, its missing parts supplied by reference TRBV2 and TRBJ2-5, is EPEVTQTPSHQVTQMGQEVILRCVPISNHLYFYWYRQILGQKVEFLVSFYNNEISEKSEIFDDQFSVERPDGSNFTLKIRSTKLEDSAMYFCASSAYGQTQETQYFGPGTRLLVL.

This clone was detected a few times. The chain links TRBV9 to TRBJ2-5, with D perhaps matching TRBD2 (5 bases). Germline V gene sequence: CDR1 SGDLS, CDR2 YYNGEE. The V and J ends lost 3 bases and 4 bases respectively, with 13 bases between them. This CDR3 region has 14 residues. Written as DNA, the CDR3 is TGTGCCAGCAGCGGAACTAGTCTCGGAGAGACCCAGTACTTC. This sequence encodes CASSGTSLGETQYF.

This clone has only one observation. This chain uses TRBV29-1 with TRBJ2-7, with 9 nucleotides matching TRBD1. V gave up 6 bases and J gave up 7 bases; unmatched junction bases: 25. Germline lookup yields CDR1 SQVTM and CDR2 ANQGSEA. The CDR3 is made up of 18 amino acids. DNA of the CDR3: TGCAGCGTCCTAGAGGACAGGGGAAAAGGTACTGTGGCTACGGAGCAGTACTTC. Protein sequence: CSVLEDRGKGTVATEQYF.

This clone occurred a few times. This chain uses TRBV5-6 with TRBJ1-2; the D is unclear. Trimming left V 1 base short and J 8 bases short, with 15 bases between. CDR1 SGHDT and CDR2 YYEEEE come from the germline V gene. This CDR3 spans 14 amino acids. The CDR3 nucleotides read TGTGCCAGCAGCTTGCTAGGCCGCCCCGACGGCTACACCTTC. Its protein is CASSLLGRPDGYTF.

J is TRBJ1-4 and V is TRBV27, with D possibly TRBD1 on 6 matching bases. V lost 8 bases and J 0 bases, leaving 13 bases between the germline ends. Germline V CDR1 and CDR2: MNHEY, SMNVEV (reference sequence). CDR3 size: 15 residues. The CDR3 sequence: CASGGLPATNEKLFF. Written as DNA, the CDR3 is TGTGCCAGCGGGGGGCTCCCTGCAACTAATGAAAAACTGTTTTTT.

This clone was seen a single time. V is TRBV19 and J is TRBJ1-4; possibly TRBD1 for D (5 bases). Trimming took off 5 bases at V and 2 bases at J, with 15 bases between the two ends. The CDR3 is 16 residues long. Germline CDR1 is LNHDA and CDR2 is SQIVND (reference sequence). As DNA, the CDR3 is TGTGCCAGTAGTCGGGGGAGGGCCCGCACTAATGAAAAACTGTTTTTT. Amino acids: CASSRGRARTNEKLFF.

The chain combines TRBV7-9 with TRBJ2-7, with D uncertain. CDR1 and CDR2 (germline): SEHNR, FQNEAQ (reference sequence). V gave up 0 bases and J gave up 5 bases, with 5 bases separating them. The length of the CDR3 is 12 residues. CDR3 loop: CASSLAMNEQYF. In DNA form, the CDR3 reads TGTGCCAGCAGCTTAGCGATGAACGAGCAGTACTTC.

The rearrangement joins TRBV4-3 to TRBJ1-2; unclear D gene. V was cut by 3 bases and J by 5 bases, with 13 bases left in between. The CDR3 covers 14 residues. The germline V gene has CDR1 LGHNA and CDR2 YSLEER. CDR3 sequence (DNA): TGCGCCAGCAGCCAGGAGATGGTGGCGTATGGCTACACCTTC. Amino acid sequence: CASSQEMVAYGYTF.

The gene calls are TRBV19 and TRBJ1-3; unclear D gene. Trimming removed 2 bases from V and 0 bases from J, with 11 bases in between. The germline V gene encodes CDR1 LNHDA and CDR2 SQIVND (reference sequence). CDR3 length: 16 residues. The CDR3 DNA follows: TGTGCCAGTAGTATAACGATCTTCTCCTCTGGAAACACCATATATTTT. Amino acids: CASSITIFSSGNTIYF.

This chain joins TRBV7-2 and TRBJ2-1, with a weak D call TRBD2 (5 bases). This CDR3 contains 13 residues. Per germline, CDR1 SGHTA and CDR2 FQGNSA. The V gene lost 3 bases and the J gene lost 7 bases, with 10 bases spanning the gap. CDR3 bases: TGTGCCAGCAGCTTTGCGGGCGGGAATGAGCAGTTCTTC. Translating gives CASSFAGGNEQFF.

Only a few counts were recorded for this clone. The chain carries TRBV7-9 and TRBJ2-2; D perhaps matches TRBD2 (5 bases). Germline CDR1 SEHNR, CDR2 FQNEAQ (reference sequence). The V end lost 5 bases, the J end lost 1 base, and 8 bases lay between the germline ends. The CDR3 loop spans 14 amino acids. CDR3 DNA sequence: TGTGCCAGCAGCGGAGGACTGAACACCGGGGAGCTGTTTTTT. Translation: CASSGGLNTGELFF. Full variable domain (remainder filled in from reference TRBV7-9 and TRBJ2-2): DTGVSQNPRHKITKRGQNVTFRCDPISEHNRLYWYRQTLGQGPEFLTYFQNEAQLEKSRLLSDRFSAERPKGSFSTLEIQRTEQGDSAMYLCASSGGLNTGELFFGEGSRLTVL.

The V call is TRBV7-9, the J call TRBJ1-2; D perhaps matches TRBD1 (6 bases). CDR1 and CDR2 from the germline V gene are SEHNR and FQNEAQ (reference sequence). This CDR3 has 15 amino acids. With 5 bases removed from V and 0 bases from J, the gap between germline ends came to 13 bases. The CDR3 nucleotides are TGTGCCAGCAGCCAACCTGGACAGCCTAACTATGGCTACACCTTC. This translates into CASSQPGQPNYGYTF.

This chain connects TRBV5-1 to TRBJ1-2, with 10 nucleotides matching TRBD1. The length of the CDR3 is 15 residues. Trimming removed 4 bases from V and 7 bases from J; junction bases left unmatched: 10. Germline V lookup: CDR1 SGHRS, CDR2 YFSETQ. The CDR3 bases are TGCGCCAGCAGCCCGACGGACAGGGGGATTCTTGGCTACACCTTC. Encoded protein: CASSPTDRGILGYTF.

The chain is built from TRBV7-2 and TRBJ1-2; possible D gene TRBD1, 5 bases. The CDR3 has 16 amino acids. CDR1 and CDR2 from the germline V gene are SGHTA and FQGNSA. Trimming shortened V by 1 base and J by 7 bases, and 19 bases separated the two germline ends. Written as DNA, the CDR3 is TGTGCCAGCAGCTTAGGAGGTTCCGGGACCCTCCTTGGCTACACCTTC. Amino acid sequence: CASSLGGSGTLLGYTF.

The chain carries TRBV9 and TRBJ2-3, with 8 bases aligning to TRBD2. Germline CDR1 and CDR2: SGDLS and YYNGEE. CDR3 size: 15 residues. After removal of 0 bases from V and 2 bases from J, the junction contained 2 bases not matched to a gene. The CDR3 region is CASSVELADTDTQYF. CDR3 nucleotide sequence: TGTGCCAGCAGCGTAGAACTAGCGGACACAGATACGCAGTATTTT.

The rearrangement joins TRBV4-1 to TRBJ1-4; 8 bases agree with TRBD1. Germline lookup yields CDR1 MGHRA and CDR2 YSYEKL. The CDR3 length is 18 residues. Losses at the gene ends were 0 bases for V and 5 bases for J; bases not matched to a gene: 11. The DNA of the CDR3 is TGCGCCAGCAGCCAAGATCAGTTGAGGGGACAGGCGAATGAAAAACTGTTTTTT. This gives the protein CASSQDQLRGQANEKLFF.

The chain recombines TRBV5-1 with TRBJ2-7; perhaps TRBD1 as D (6 bases). Trimming left V 2 bases short and J 1 base short, with 13 bases between. This CDR3 comprises 15 residues. Germline values: CDR1 SGHRS, CDR2 YFSETQ. CDR3 loop: CASSLWAGASYEQYF. The DNA of the CDR3 is TGCGCCAGCAGCTTATGGGCAGGGGCGTCCTACGAGCAGTACTTC.

In the case of this clone: It differs at one base from a far larger clone, so likely a read error. Other DNA sequences in the same sample also yield this CDR3. This chain connects TRBV28 to TRBJ2-7, with D unclear. The CDR3 is 13 residues long. Germline V lookup: CDR1 MDHEN, CDR2 SYDVKM. V was clipped by 6 bases and J by 6 bases, with 15 bases between them. The CDR3 sequence: CASSIPGFGEQYF. As DNA, the CDR3 is TGTGCCAGCAGCATCCCCGGTTTCGGCGAGCAGTACTTC.

The chain combines TRBV7-3 with TRBJ2-7, with 7 positions matching TRBD2. The CDR3 loop spans 15 amino acids. With V trimmed by 1 base and J by 4 bases, 7 bases remained unmatched. Germline V gene lookup returns CDR1 SGHTA and CDR2 FQGTGA. The CDR3 protein is CASSLMAGVPYEQYF. The CDR3 bases are TGTGCCAGCAGCTTAATGGCGGGAGTCCCTTACGAGCAGTACTTC.

The chain links TRBV7-2 to TRBJ2-3, with 8 nucleotides matching TRBD2. J gave up 0 bases and V 5 bases, and 4 bases lay outside the gene matches. This CDR3 region has 15 residues. Germline assignment: CDR1 SGHTA and CDR2 FQGNSA. The CDR3: CASSPIAGSTDTQYF. The CDR3 nucleotides are TGTGCCAGCAGCCCTATAGCGGGGAGCACAGATACGCAGTATTTT.

The rearrangement joins TRBV30 to TRBJ2-3, with 8 bases identical to TRBD1. Losses at the gene ends were 3 bases for V and 0 bases for J; bases not matched to a gene: 2. The CDR3 extends over 14 amino acids. Germline-derived CDR1 and CDR2 are GTSNPN and SVGIG (reference sequence). CDR3 in amino acids: CAWRGTGSTDTQYF. In DNA form, the CDR3 reads TGTGCCTGGAGAGGGACAGGTAGCACAGATACGCAGTATTTT.

This chain uses TRBV9 with TRBJ2-7, with 9 nucleotides matching TRBD1. J gave up 9 bases and V 0 bases, and 4 bases lay outside the gene matches. The germline V gene encodes CDR1 SGDLS and CDR2 YYNGEE. CDR3 size: 13 residues. The chain's CDR3 is CASSVGGQGAQYF. CDR3 nucleotides: TGTGCCAGCAGCGTAGGGGGACAGGGTGCGCAGTACTTC.

The gene calls are TRBV18 and TRBJ2-5, with D perhaps TRBD2 (5 bases). Germline V lookup: CDR1 KGHSH, CDR2 LQKENI. The CDR3 length is 13 residues. V was clipped by 3 bases and J by 4 bases, with 9 bases between them. In nucleotides, the CDR3 is TGTGCCAGCTCACCCTCGGGGTCAGAGACCCAGTACTTC. Protein: CASSPSGSETQYF.

The chain links TRBV7-9 to TRBJ1-2; possibly TRBD1 for D (5 bases). The germline V gene has CDR1 SEHNR and CDR2 FQNEAQ (reference sequence). This CDR3 is built from 14 residues. V shed 4 bases and J shed 4 bases, with 13 bases lying between them. This CDR3 is CASSSPQGTYGYTF. CDR3 bases: TGTGCCAGCAGCTCCCCCCAGGGTACCTATGGCTACACCTTC.